This T cell receptor (beta chain) originates from a study of blood T cell repertoires in COVID-19. As for the study in general: There were acute and convalescent COVID-19 samples, and they came from the United States, Italy and Spain.

This clone was counted only a few times. The CDR3 spans 14 residues. V lost 5 bases to trimming and J lost 1 base, with 9 bases between them. Germline V lookup: CDR1 LNHNV, CDR2 YYDKDF (reference sequence). This table comes from immunoSEQ multiplex PCR, and its TCRdb copy is limited to in-frame clones, with some not included. The sample has 270,000 or so clones, more than 70% seen once. The rearrangement links TRBV15 to TRBJ1-5; possible D gene TRBD1, 5 bases. Sequencing input: PBMCs or T cells enriched from blood (not recorded which). The source is a woman in her forties with acute COVID-19. CDR3 DNA sequence: TGTGCCACCAGCCCTCCAGGGAGCAATCAGCCCCAGCATTTT. Translated: CATSPPGSNQPQHF.